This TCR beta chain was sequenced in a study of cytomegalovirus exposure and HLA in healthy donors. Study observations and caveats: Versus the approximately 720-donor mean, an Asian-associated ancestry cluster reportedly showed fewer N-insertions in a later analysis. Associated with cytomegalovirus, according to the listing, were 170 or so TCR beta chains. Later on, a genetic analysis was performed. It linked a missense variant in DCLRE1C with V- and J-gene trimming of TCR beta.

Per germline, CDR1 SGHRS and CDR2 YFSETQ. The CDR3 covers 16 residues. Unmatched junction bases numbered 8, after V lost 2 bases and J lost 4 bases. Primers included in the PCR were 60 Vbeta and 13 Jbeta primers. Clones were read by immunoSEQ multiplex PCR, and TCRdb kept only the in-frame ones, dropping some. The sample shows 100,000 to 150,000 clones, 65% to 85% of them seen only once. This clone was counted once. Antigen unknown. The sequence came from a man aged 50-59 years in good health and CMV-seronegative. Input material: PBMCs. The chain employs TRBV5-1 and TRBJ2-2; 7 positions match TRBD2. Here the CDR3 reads CASSFLAERFTGELFF. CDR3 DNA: TGCGCCAGCAGCTTTCTAGCGGAGAGATTCACCGGGGAGCTGTTTTTT.